This T cell receptor (beta chain) came from a study of T-cell reconstitution after alpha-beta-depleted transplantation in children. Looked up from germline, CDR1 is SGHTA and CDR2 is FQGNSA. The CDR3 covers 14 residues. V trimming: 7 bases; J trimming: 7 bases; junction bases outside the gene matches: 11. This clonotype occurred many times. TCRbeta library preparation incorporated unique molecular identifiers. In TCRdb, the PCR reads were re-called with MiXCR into one record per CDR3 protein. The sample carries approximately 490,000 distinct CDR3 sequences, 10% recorded once. This sequence joins TRBV7-2 and TRBJ2-7; 9 bases align to TRBD2. This specimen was PBMCs, taken before TCRalphabeta/CD19-depleted stem cell transplant. The sequence came from a child aged 2 to 15 with inherited bone marrow failure, due to receive a stem cell transplant. The CDR3 sequence is CASNQAGGSPEQYF. The CDR3 coding sequence is TGTGCCAGCAACCAAGCGGGAGGCTCCCCGGAGCAGTACTTC.